This T cell receptor beta chain is drawn from a study of CD8+ T cells in alopecia areata. General study results and limits: Researchers report lesional scalp, most notably alopecia totalis/universalis, outstripped normal scalp in clonality. Among patients, TCR sharing was less clear than in mice, a difference possibly due in part to HLA diversity in the patient population.

As concerns this clone: No antigen is known for it.

The length of the CDR3 is 14 residues. Deletions cut 6 bases from V and 8 bases from J, with 21 bases between. Germline-derived CDR1 and CDR2 are SGHDT and YYEEEE. cDNA reverse transcribed from extracted RNA served as the sequencing template. TCRdb keeps only in-frame clones here, not all; method: immunoSEQ multiplex PCR. The sample lists around 82,000 clones, roughly 51% seen once, with just over 5.5% in the top ten. Patients with alopecia areata provided lesional scalp punch biopsies as well as peripheral blood. T lymphocytes (CD4+ and CD8+) were sorted from PBMCs. This sequence was found in a human donor with alopecia areata. The specimen was NKG2D-high CD8+ T cells sorted from blood. This chain links TRBV5-6 with TRBJ2-7, with a possible D match to TRBD2 (6 bases). The CDR3 sequence: CASTFRAPGTQQYF. CDR3 bases: TGTGCCAGCACCTTCAGAGCTCCTGGGACTCAGCAGTACTTC.